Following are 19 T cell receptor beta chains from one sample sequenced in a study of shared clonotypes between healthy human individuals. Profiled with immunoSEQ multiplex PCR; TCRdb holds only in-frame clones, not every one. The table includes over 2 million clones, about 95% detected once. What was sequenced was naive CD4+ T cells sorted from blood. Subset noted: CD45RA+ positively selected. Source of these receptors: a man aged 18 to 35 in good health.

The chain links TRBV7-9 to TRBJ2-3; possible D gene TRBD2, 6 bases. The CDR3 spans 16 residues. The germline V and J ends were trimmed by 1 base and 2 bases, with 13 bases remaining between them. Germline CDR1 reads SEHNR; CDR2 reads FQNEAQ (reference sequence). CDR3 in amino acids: CASSLGLGLNTDTQYF. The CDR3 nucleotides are TGTGCCAGCAGCTTAGGTCTGGGACTCAACACAGATACGCAGTATTTT.

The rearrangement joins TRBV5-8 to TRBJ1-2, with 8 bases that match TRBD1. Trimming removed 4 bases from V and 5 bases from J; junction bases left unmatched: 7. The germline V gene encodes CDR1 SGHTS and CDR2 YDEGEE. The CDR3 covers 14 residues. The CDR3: CASSPGQAAYGYTF. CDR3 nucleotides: TGTGCCAGCAGCCCGGGACAGGCCGCGTATGGCTACACCTTC.

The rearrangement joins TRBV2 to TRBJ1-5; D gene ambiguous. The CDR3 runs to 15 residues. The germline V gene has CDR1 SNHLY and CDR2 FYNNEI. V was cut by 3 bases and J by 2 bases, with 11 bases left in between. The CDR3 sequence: CASSENGVRNQPQHF. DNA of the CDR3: TGTGCCAGCAGTGAGAACGGGGTACGCAATCAGCCCCAGCATTTT. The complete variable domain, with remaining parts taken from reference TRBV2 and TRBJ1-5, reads EPEVTQTPSHQVTQMGQEVILRCVPISNHLYFYWYRQILGQKVEFLVSFYNNEISEKSEIFDDQFSVERPDGSNFTLKIRSTKLEDSAMYFCASSENGVRNQPQHFGDGTRLSIL.

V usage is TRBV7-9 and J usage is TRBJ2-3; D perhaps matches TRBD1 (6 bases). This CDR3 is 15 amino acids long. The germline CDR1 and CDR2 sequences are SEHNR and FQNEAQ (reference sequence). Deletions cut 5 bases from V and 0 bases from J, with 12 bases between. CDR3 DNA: TGTGCCAGCAGCCCGGACAGACCTAGCACAGATACGCAGTATTTT. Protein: CASSPDRPSTDTQYF.

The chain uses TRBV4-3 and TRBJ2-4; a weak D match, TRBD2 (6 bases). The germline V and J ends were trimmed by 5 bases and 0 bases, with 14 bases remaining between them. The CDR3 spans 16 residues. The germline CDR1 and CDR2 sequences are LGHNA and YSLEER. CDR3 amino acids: CASSVEVGGAKNIQYF. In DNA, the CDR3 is TGCGCCAGCAGCGTTGAAGTGGGGGGAGCCAAAAACATTCAGTACTTC.

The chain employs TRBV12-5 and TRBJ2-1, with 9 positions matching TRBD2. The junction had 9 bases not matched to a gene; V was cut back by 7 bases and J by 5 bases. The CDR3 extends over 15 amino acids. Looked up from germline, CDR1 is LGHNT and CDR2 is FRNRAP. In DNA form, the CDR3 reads TGTGCTAGTGTTTTTCTAGCGGGATCGAACAATGAGCAGTTCTTC. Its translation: CASVFLAGSNNEQFF.

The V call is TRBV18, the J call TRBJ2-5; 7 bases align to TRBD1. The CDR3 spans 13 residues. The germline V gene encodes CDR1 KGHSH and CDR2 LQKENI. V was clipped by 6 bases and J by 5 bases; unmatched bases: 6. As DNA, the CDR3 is TGTGCCAGCTCCCCGACAGGGATGGAGACCCAGTACTTC. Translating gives CASSPTGMETQYF.

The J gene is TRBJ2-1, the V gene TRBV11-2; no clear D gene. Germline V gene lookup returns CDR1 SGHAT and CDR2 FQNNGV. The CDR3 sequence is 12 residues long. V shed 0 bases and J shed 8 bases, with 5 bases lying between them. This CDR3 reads CASSLDKYEQFF. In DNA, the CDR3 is TGTGCCAGCAGCTTAGACAAGTATGAGCAGTTCTTC.

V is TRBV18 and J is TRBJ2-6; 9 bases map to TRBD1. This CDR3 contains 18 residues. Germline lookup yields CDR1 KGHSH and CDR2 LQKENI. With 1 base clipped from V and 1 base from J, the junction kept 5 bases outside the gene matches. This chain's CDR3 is CASSPQRTGASGANVLTF. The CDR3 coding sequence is TGTGCCAGCTCACCACAGCGGACAGGGGCATCTGGGGCCAACGTCCTGACTTTC.

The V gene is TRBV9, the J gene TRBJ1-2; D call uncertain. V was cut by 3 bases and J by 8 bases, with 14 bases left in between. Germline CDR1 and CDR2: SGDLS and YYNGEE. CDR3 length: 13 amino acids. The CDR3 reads CASSASGYLGYTF. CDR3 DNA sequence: TGTGCCAGCAGCGCCTCGGGATATTTGGGCTACACCTTC.

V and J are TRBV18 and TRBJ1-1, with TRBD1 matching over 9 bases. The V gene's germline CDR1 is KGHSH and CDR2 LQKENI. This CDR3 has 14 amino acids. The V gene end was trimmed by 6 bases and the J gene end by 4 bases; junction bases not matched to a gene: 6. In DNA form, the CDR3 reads TGTGCCAGCTCCACTAAGGACAGGGGCACTGAAGCTTTCTTT. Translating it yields CASSTKDRGTEAFF.

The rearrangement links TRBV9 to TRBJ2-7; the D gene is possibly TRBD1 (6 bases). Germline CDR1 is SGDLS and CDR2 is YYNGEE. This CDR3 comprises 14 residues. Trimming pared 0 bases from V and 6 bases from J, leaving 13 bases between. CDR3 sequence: CASSVGHQGGEQYF. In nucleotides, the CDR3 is TGTGCCAGCAGCGTAGGACATCAAGGGGGCGAGCAGTACTTC.

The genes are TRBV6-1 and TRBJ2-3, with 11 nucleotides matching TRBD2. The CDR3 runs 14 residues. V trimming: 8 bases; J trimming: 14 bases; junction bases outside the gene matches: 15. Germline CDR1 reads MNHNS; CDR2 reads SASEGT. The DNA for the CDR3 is TGTGCCAGCTCCGATGGGGCTAGCGGGAGGTTCTTGTATTTT. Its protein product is CASSDGASGRFLYF.

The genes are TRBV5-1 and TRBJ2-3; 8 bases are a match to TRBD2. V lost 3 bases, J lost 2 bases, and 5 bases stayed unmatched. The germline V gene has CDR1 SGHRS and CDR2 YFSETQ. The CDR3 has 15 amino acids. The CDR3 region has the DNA TGCGCCAGCAGCTCCCTAGCGGGCCCCACAGATACGCAGTATTTT. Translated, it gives CASSSLAGPTDTQYF.

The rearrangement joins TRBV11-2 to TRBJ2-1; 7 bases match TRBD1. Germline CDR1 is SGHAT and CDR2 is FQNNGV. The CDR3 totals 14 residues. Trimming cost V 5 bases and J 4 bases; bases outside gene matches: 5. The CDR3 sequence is CASSRDSFYNEQFF. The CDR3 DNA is TGTGCCAGCAGCCGGGACAGCTTTTACAATGAGCAGTTCTTC.

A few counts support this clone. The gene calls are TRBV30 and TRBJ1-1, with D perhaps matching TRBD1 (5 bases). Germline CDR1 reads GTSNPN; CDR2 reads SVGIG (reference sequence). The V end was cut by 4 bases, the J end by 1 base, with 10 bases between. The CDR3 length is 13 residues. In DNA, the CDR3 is TGTGCCTGGACAGGGTTCGCGAACACTGAAGCTTTCTTT. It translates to CAWTGFANTEAFF.

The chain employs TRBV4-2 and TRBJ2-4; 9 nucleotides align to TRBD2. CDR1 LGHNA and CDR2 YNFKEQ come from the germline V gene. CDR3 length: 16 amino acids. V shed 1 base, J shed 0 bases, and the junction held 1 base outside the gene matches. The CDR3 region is CASSQGLAVAKNIQYF. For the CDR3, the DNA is TGTGCCAGCAGCCAAGGACTAGCGGTAGCCAAAAACATTCAGTACTTC.

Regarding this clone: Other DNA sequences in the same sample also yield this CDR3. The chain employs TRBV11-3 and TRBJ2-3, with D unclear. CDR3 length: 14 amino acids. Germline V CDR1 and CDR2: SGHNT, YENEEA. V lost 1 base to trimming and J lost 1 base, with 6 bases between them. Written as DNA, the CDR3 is TGTGCCAGCAGCTTAGGGGGTGGCACAGATACGCAGTATTTT. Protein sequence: CASSLGGGTDTQYF.

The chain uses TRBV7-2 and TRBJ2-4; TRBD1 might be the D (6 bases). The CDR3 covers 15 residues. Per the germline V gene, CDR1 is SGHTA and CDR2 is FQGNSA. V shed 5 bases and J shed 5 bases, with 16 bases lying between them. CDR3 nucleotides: TGTGCCAGCAGCCGTGGGGGCGGTGGGGAAAACATTCAGTACTTC. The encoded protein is CASSRGGGGENIQYF.